The T cell receptor beta chain under discussion was sequenced for a study of shared clonotypes between healthy human individuals. Study results and caveats: The generation probabilities recorded for non-shared clonotypes fell below those of clonotypes shared by all four donors.

Assay: immunoSEQ multiplex PCR; the TCRdb copy retains only in-frame clones and omits some. The sample has about 870,000 clones, around 93% seen once. V dropped 0 bases and J dropped 6; count of bases not matched to a gene: 5. The CDR3 length is 15 residues. The germline CDR1 and CDR2 sequences are SGDLS and YYNGEE. Naive CD8 cells lacked CD45RO and underwent positive selection for CCR7, leaving out terminally differentiated effector memory CD45RA+ cells. This clone was found once. The antigen remains unidentified. This clonotype was sampled from a man aged 25 to 40 in good health. Sequenced input: naive CD8+ T cells sorted from blood. The genes are TRBV9 and TRBJ2-7, with 11 bases fitting TRBD2. The CDR3 DNA reads TGTGCCAGCAGCGTAGTCGGGACTAGCGGCTCCGAGCAGTACTTC. Encoded protein: CASSVVGTSGSEQYF.